This TCR beta chain was recorded in a study of shared clonotypes between healthy human individuals. Whole-study results and caveats: Naive subsets generally had larger estimated richness than memory subsets.

The method was immunoSEQ multiplex PCR; TCRdb's version includes in-frame clones alone and lacks a portion of them. Here the sample spans about 2.4 million clones, over 85% being singletons. To note about this clone: Its specificity is not known.

V dropped 2 bases and J dropped 11 bases, with 18 bases sitting between them. CDR1 is SGHTA and CDR2 is FQGTGA in the germline V gene. The CDR3 consists of 14 residues. The rearrangement uses TRBV7-3 and TRBJ1-1, with a tentative D call TRBD1 (5 bases). The material sequenced was naive CD4+ T cells from PBMCs. The subset here: CD45RA+ positively selected. The receptor was isolated from a man between 18 and 35 years old in good health. Some clones in this sample may be carry-over from other donors' samples. The CDR3 loop reads CASSLFVGAATAFF. Written as DNA, the CDR3 is TGTGCCAGCAGCTTATTTGTAGGGGCAGCCACTGCTTTCTTT.